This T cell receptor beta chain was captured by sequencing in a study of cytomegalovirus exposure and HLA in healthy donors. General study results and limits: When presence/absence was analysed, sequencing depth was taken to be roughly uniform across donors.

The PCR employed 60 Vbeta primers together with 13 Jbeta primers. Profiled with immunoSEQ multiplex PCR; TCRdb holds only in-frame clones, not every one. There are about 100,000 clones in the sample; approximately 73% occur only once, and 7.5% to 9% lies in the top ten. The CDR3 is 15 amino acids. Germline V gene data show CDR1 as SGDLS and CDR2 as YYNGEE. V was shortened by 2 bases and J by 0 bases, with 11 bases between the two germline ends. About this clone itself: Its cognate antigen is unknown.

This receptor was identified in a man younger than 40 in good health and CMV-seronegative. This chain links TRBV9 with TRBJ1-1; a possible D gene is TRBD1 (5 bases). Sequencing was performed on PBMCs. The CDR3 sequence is CASSVDDRLNTEAFF. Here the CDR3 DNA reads TGTGCCAGCAGCGTTGACGACAGATTGAACACTGAAGCTTTCTTT.